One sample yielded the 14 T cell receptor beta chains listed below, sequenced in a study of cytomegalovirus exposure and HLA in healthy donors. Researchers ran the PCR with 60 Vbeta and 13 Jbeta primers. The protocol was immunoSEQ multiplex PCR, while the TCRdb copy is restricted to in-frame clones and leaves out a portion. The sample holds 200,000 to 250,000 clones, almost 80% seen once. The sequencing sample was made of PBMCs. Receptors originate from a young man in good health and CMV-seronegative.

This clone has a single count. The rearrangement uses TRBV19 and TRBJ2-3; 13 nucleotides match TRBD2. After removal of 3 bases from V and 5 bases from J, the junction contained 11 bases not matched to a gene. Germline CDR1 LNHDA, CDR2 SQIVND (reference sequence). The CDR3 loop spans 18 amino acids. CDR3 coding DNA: TGTGCCAGTAGTATGGGGTGGACTAGCGGGAGAGAGATAGATACGCAGTATTTT. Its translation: CASSMGWTSGREIDTQYF.

CDR3 amino acids: CASRTDITASPLHF. The CDR3 nucleotides are TGTGCCAGCAGAACGGACATAACCGCATCACCCCTCCACTTT. This sequence joins TRBV6-1 and TRBJ1-6; D might be TRBD1 (5 bases). The V gene's germline CDR1 is MNHNS and CDR2 SASEGT. Between the trimmed V and J ends, which lost 6 bases and 10 bases, there was a span of 16 bases. The CDR3 contains 14 residues.

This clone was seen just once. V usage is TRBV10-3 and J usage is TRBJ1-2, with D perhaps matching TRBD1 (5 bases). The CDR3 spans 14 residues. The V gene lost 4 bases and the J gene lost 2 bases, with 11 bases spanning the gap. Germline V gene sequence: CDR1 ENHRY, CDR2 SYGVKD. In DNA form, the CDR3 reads TGTGCCATCAGTGTGGAGACAGCCAACTATGGCTACACCTTC. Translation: CAISVETANYGYTF.

CDR3 amino acids: CASSLGGLPNTGELFF. CDR3 coding DNA: TGTGCCAGCAGCTTGGGGGGGTTACCCAACACCGGGGAGCTGTTTTTT. V is TRBV11-2 and J is TRBJ2-2; TRBD2 matches 7 bases. Unmatched junction bases numbered 6, after V lost 3 bases and J lost 2 bases. Germline values: CDR1 SGHAT, CDR2 FQNNGV. The CDR3 runs to 16 residues.

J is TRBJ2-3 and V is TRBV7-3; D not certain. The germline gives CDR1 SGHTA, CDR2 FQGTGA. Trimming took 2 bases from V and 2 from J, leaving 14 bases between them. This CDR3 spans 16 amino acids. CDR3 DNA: TGTGCCAGCAGCTTATCGAACGGTGCGAACACAGATACGCAGTATTTT. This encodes CASSLSNGANTDTQYF.

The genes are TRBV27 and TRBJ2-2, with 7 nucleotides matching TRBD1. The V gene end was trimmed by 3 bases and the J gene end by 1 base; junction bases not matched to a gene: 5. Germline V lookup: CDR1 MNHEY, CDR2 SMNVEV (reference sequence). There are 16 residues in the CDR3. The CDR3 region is CASSFDRAGNTGELFF. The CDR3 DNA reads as TGTGCCAGCAGTTTTGACAGGGCGGGGAACACCGGGGAGCTGTTTTTT.

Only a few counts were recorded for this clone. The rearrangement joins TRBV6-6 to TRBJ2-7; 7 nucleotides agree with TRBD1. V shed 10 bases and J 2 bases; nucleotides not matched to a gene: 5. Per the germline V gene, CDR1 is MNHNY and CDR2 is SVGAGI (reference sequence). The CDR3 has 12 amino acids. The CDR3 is CAIGTEPYEQYF. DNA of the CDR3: TGTGCCATCGGGACAGAACCCTACGAGCAGTACTTC.

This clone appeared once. CDR3 in amino acids: CASSFSDRDSYGYTF. The CDR3 coding sequence is TGTGCCAGCAGCTTTTCGGACAGGGATAGCTATGGCTACACCTTC. This rearrangement joins TRBV7-3 to TRBJ1-2, with 8 bases fitting TRBD1. There are 15 residues in the CDR3. Looked up from germline, CDR1 is SGHTA and CDR2 is FQGTGA. V lost 3 bases, J lost 4 bases, and 7 bases stayed unmatched.

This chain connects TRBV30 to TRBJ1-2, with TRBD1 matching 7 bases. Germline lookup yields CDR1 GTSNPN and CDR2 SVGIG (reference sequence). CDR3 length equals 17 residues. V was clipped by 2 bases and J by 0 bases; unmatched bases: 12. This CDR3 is CAWSYRTGTSTNYGYTF. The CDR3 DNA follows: TGTGCCTGGAGTTACCGGACAGGAACCTCCACTAACTATGGCTACACCTTC.

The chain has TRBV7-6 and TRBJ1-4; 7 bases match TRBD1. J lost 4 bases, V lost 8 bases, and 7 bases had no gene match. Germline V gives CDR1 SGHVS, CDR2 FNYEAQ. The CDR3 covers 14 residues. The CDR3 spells CASGTGAHNEKLFF. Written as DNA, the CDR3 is TGTGCCAGCGGAACAGGGGCTCATAATGAAAAACTGTTTTTT.

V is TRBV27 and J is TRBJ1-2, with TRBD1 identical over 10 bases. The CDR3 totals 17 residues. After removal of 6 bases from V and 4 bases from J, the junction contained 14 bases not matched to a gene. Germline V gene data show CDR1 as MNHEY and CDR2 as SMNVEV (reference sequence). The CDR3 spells CASSSSRTGGGGYGYTF. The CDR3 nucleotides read TGTGCCAGCAGCAGCAGTAGGACAGGGGGAGGGGGCTATGGCTACACCTTC.

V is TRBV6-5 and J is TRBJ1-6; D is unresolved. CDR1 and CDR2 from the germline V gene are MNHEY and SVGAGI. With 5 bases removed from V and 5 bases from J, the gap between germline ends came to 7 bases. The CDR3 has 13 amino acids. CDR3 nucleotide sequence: TGTGCCAGCAGTAAGGAGAATAATTCACCCCTCCACTTT. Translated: CASSKENNSPLHF.

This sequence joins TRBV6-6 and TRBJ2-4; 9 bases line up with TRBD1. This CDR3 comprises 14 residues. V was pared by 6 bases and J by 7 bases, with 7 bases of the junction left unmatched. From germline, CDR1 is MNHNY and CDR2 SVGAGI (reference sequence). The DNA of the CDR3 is TGTGCCAGCAGATTGGGGACAGGGATGAACATTCAGTACTTC. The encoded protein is CASRLGTGMNIQYF.

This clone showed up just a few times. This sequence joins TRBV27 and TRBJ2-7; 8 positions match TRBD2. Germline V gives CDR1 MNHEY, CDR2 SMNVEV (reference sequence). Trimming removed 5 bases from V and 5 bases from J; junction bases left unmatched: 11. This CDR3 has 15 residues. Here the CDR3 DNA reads TGTGCCAGCAGTCCCTTAGCGGGATTTACCCACGAGCAGTACTTC. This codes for CASSPLAGFTHEQYF.